This TCR beta chain was obtained from a study of shared clonotypes between healthy human individuals. Study processing details: ImmunoSEQ supplied junction-only sequences lacking quality scores, so filtering was different. Sequenced by immunoSEQ multiplex PCR; TCRdb stores in-frame clones only, minus some. The V and J calls and clone size were taken over from that table, and D and trimming were inferred from the DNA. The table shows a few million clones, with around 93% occurring only once. Positively selected for CCR7, the CD45RO-negative cells used as naive CD8 cells excluded terminally differentiated effector memory CD45RA+ cells. About this clone itself: Its matching antigen is unknown.

Whole-study results and caveats: In contrast to clonotypes shared by all four donors, non-shared clonotypes had lower generation probabilities. Estimated clonotype richness was generally higher in naive than memory subsets.

V was cut by 6 bases and J by 2 bases, with 17 bases left in between. In germline, CDR1 is MDHEN, CDR2 SYDVKM. The CDR3 length is 16 residues. The J gene is TRBJ2-1, the V gene TRBV28, with a weak D call TRBD2 (6 bases). Sequenced: naive CD8+ T cells from PBMCs. This receptor was obtained from a man between 18 and 29 years old in good health. Some clones in this sample may be carry-over from other donors' samples. CDR3 sequence: CASSPLRAGTYNEQFF. The DNA for the CDR3 is TGTGCCAGCAGCCCCTTACGGGCGGGAACCTACAATGAGCAGTTCTTC. The complete variable domain, with remaining parts taken from reference TRBV28 and TRBJ2-1, reads DVKVTQSSRYLVKRTGEKVFLECVQDMDHENMFWYRQDPGLGLRLIYFSYDVKMKEKGDIPEGYSVSREKKERFSLILESASTNQTSMYLCASSPLRAGTYNEQFFGPGTRLTVL.